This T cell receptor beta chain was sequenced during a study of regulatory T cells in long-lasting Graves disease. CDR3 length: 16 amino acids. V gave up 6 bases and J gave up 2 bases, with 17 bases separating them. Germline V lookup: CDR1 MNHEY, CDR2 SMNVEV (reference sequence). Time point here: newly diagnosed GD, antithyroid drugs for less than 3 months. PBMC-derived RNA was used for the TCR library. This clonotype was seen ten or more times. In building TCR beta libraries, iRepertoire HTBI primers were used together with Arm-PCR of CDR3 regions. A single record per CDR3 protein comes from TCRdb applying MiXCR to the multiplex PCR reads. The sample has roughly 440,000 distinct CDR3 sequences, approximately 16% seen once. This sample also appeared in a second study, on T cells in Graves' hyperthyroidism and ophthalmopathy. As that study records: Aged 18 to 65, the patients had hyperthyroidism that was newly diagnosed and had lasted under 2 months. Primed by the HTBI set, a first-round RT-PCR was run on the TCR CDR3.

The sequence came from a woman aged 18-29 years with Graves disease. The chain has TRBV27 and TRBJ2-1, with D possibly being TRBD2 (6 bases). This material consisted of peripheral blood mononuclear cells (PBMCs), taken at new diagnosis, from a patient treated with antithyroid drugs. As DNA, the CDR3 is TGTGCCAGCAGCGAAACCCCGGGACTGCCCTACAATGAGCAGTTCTTC. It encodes CASSETPGLPYNEQFF.